The sequence of this TCR beta chain was determined in a study of blood T cell repertoires in COVID-19. Study information: Both acute and convalescent COVID-19 samples were obtained from the United States, Italy and Spain. PBMCs, B-cell-depleted T cells, or T cells provided the cDNA or gDNA that made up the material.

Per the authors' pipeline: Reference gene primer amplification yielded estimated nucleated cell counts. Generated by immunoSEQ multiplex PCR, the TCRdb table keeps only in-frame clones and is missing some. V and J calls and clone size are copied from that table; D and trimming were computed from the DNA. Of around 68,000 clones in the sample, 75% to 90% are singletons; the top ten hold 16%. Followed longitudinally, the Seattle patients had been enrolled during active infection. Per germline, CDR1 LGHDT and CDR2 YNNKEL (reference sequence). The CDR3 has 16 amino acids. Trimming left V 6 bases short and J 9 bases short, with 23 bases between.

This TCR was sampled from a man aged 35 to 55 with COVID-19, enrolled during active disease. Material: peripheral blood. The J gene is TRBJ2-2, the V gene TRBV3-1 (or the pseudogene TRBV3-2); TRBD2 is a possible D gene (6 bases). CDR3 DNA sequence: TGTGCCAGCAGTCAGCGAGGCGGGACTCCGGTGCGGGAGCTGTTTTTT. This sequence encodes CASSQRGGTPVRELFF.